A selection of T cell receptor beta chains follows, all from one sample in a study of blood T cell repertoires in COVID-19. Assay used: immunoSEQ multiplex PCR; TCRdb lists only in-frame clones, some missing. The table shows fewer than 400,000 clones, with 85% occurring only once. Sequenced input: peripheral blood. The receptor set was obtained from a woman younger than 30 with acute or convalescent COVID-19. The CDR3 runs from the conserved cysteine through the conserved F or W. The D gene is left open where the match is weak. Part of the rows lack a size; the others show once, few, many or a class for expanded clones.

DNA	CDR3	V	J	D	size
TGTGCCAGCTCACCCTTTTCGTTTGAGAACACCATATATTTT	CASSPFSFENTIYF	TRBV18	TRBJ1-3	-	-
TGTGCCAGCAGCCCTTTGGGACAGGGTGGAGCAGAGCAGTACTTC	CASSPLGQGGAEQYF	TRBV7-8	TRBJ2-7	TRBD1	-
TGCGCCAGCAGCATAGGACAGGGTGGAGGAAACACCATATATTTT	CASSIGQGGGNTIYF	TRBV5-1	TRBJ1-3	TRBD1	-
TGTGCCAGCAGTTACTCGGTGGCAGCGAGCCAAGAGACCCAGTACTTC	CASSYSVAASQETQYF	TRBV6-5	TRBJ2-5	-	-
TGTGCCAGCAGCCTCGCACGGGAGTGGGAAGCTTTCTTT	CASSLAREWEAFF	TRBV3-1/TRBV3-2	TRBJ1-1	-	few
TGTGCCAGCAACGGCAGGGGAGACGAAAAACTGTTTTTT	CASNGRGDEKLFF	TRBV6-5	TRBJ1-4	-	-
TGTGCCAGCAGCTGGGGAGTGGCAGAGACCCAGTACTTC	CASSWGVAETQYF	TRBV11-1	TRBJ2-5	-	-
TGTGCCAGCAGTGACCAGGGACTGGAAGCTTTCTTT	CASSDQGLEAFF	TRBV28	TRBJ1-1	-	-
TGTGCCAGTACTAGGTCCCTAACGCACGGATTCGAAAAACTGTTTTTT	CASTRSLTHGFEKLFF	TRBV19	TRBJ1-4	-	-
TGTGCCAGCAGTTCCGGGACTGGCAAATCCTACGAGCAGTACTTC	CASSSGTGKSYEQYF	TRBV2	TRBJ2-7	-	-
TGTGCCACCAGCGGTGCGGGGGGGAGTTCTAATGAGCAGTTCTTC	CATSGAGGSSNEQFF	TRBV15	TRBJ2-1	TRBD2	once
TGTGCCAGCAGCCTTCTTAAGGGGGATAGCAATCAGCCCCAGCATTTT	CASSLLKGDSNQPQHF	TRBV6-6	TRBJ1-5	-	-
TGTGCCATCAGTGAAATGGTGGCTAGCGGGAGCTCTTTGCCTTCCAATGAGCAGTTCTTC	CAISEMVASGSSLPSNEQFF	TRBV10-3	TRBJ2-1	TRBD2	once
TGTGCCAGCAGCCAAGTAGCAGAAGCTTTCTTT	CASSQVAEAFF	TRBV3-1/TRBV3-2	TRBJ1-1	-	-
TGTGCCAGCAGCTCGACTAGCGGGGTCTACAATGAGCAGTTCTTC	CASSSTSGVYNEQFF	TRBV7-2	TRBJ2-1	TRBD2	-
TGTGCCAGCAGCCAAATACTTCTAGCGGGGGGACCCGGGGAGCTGTTTTTT	CASSQILLAGGPGELFF	TRBV3-1/TRBV3-2	TRBJ2-2	TRBD2	-
TGTGCCAGCAGTTACTTACAGGGGGCTGACACTGAAGCTTTCTTT	CASSYLQGADTEAFF	TRBV6-5	TRBJ1-1	TRBD1	-
TGTGCCCTCCGGGACAGCCTTACTAACTATGGCTACACCTTC	CALRDSLTNYGYTF	TRBV30	TRBJ1-2	TRBD1	-
TGCAGCGTTGGACTAGCGGCAAGTGGTGAGCAGTTCTTC	CSVGLAASGEQFF	TRBV29-1	TRBJ2-1	TRBD2	-
TGTGCCAGCAGCGTAGGTTGGGGGGTCGGAAATGAGCAGTTCTTC	CASSVGWGVGNEQFF	TRBV9	TRBJ2-1	-	-
TGTGCCAGTAGTCCGTGGGGGGGACTCTACGAGCAGTACTTC	CASSPWGGLYEQYF	TRBV19	TRBJ2-7	TRBD2	-
TGTGCCAGCAGTAAACGGTACAATGAGCAGTTCTTC	CASSKRYNEQFF	TRBV12-3/TRBV12-4	TRBJ2-1	-	once
TGTGCCAGCGACAGGGGGCAGAGCTCCTATAATTCACCCCTCCACTTT	CASDRGQSSYNSPLHF	TRBV5-5	TRBJ1-6	TRBD1	few
TGCGCCAGCAAGTACGGCGATAGGGAGCGAGAGCAGTACTTC	CASKYGDREREQYF	TRBV5-1	TRBJ2-7	-	-
TGTGCCAGCAGCACCGAGGGACAGTCCTACGAGCAGTACTTC	CASSTEGQSYEQYF	TRBV9	TRBJ2-7	TRBD1	-
TGTGCCAGCAGCCCGGGACTAGCGGGAGGTTCCTACAATGAGCAGTTCTTC	CASSPGLAGGSYNEQFF	TRBV14	TRBJ2-1	TRBD2	-
TGCGCCAGCAGCTTGGCCCTGACTAGCGCCGCAGATACGCAGTATTTT	CASSLALTSAADTQYF	TRBV5-1	TRBJ2-3	TRBD2	-
TGTGCCAGCAGCCTACAGGTGCAGTCCTATGGCTACACCTTC	CASSLQVQSYGYTF	TRBV28	TRBJ1-2	-	-
TGTGCCACCAGCAGAGATGCGTCGGGAATGAGTGGCTACACCTTC	CATSRDASGMSGYTF	TRBV15	TRBJ1-2	-	-
TGTGCTAGTGGTTTGTCACGGGGAGGGCCTACAAGCTCTGGGGCCAACGTCCTGACTTTC	CASGLSRGGPTSSGANVLTF	TRBV12-5	TRBJ2-6	TRBD2	-
TGCAGTGCTCCAGGGATGAAACAGGACCATTTT	CSAPGMKQDHF	TRBV20-1	TRBJ1-1	-	-
TGTGCCAGCAGCTTAACCCTCACGACAGATCAAGAGACCCAGTACTTC	CASSLTLTTDQETQYF	TRBV11-2	TRBJ2-5	-	-
TGTGCCAGTCTCGAGGACACTGAAGCTTTCTTT	CASLEDTEAFF	TRBV6-5	TRBJ1-1	-	-